A selection of T cell receptor beta chains follows, all from one sample in a study of shared clonotypes between healthy human individuals. The protocol was immunoSEQ multiplex PCR, while the TCRdb copy is restricted to in-frame clones and leaves out a portion. The sample yields approximately 2.5 million clones, approximately 93% seen once. Sequenced input: naive CD4+ T cells from PBMCs. These receptors originate from a man aged 18 to 35 in good health. Some clones in this sample may be carry-over from other donors' samples. CDR3s include the opening cysteine and the closing phenylalanine or tryptophan. The D gene is left open where the match is weak. Not every row has a clone size; where given, it reads once, few, many or a size class.

abundance,d_gene,j_gene,v_gene,CDR3nt,CDR3aa
.,.,TRBJ1-3,TRBV7-2,TGTGCCAGCAGCCCGGCAGGGGTCTCTGGAAACACCATATATTTT,CASSPAGVSGNTIYF
.,.,TRBJ2-5,TRBV7-9,TGTGCCAGCAGCTCACTTCCCACTTTCCAAGAGACCCAGTACTTC,CASSSLPTFQETQYF
.,.,TRBJ1-1,TRBV28,TGTGCCAGCAGTTTGGGCAGGGGGAACACTGAAGCTTTCTTT,CASSLGRGNTEAFF
.,TRBD1,TRBJ2-3,TRBV4-2,TGTGCCAGCAGCCAGACCTCGGGACAGGCCTCAGATACGCAGTATTTT,CASSQTSGQASDTQYF
.,TRBD2,TRBJ2-5,TRBV11-2,TGTGCCAGCAGCCCCATGCCGGCTAGCGGGAAGGAGACCCAGTACTTC,CASSPMPASGKETQYF
.,.,TRBJ1-4,TRBV28,TGTGCCAGCAGCGCAACTAATGAAAAACTGTTTTTT,CASSATNEKLFF
.,.,TRBJ2-2,TRBV2,TGTGCCGGCCGGCAAGGTACCGGGGAGCTGTTTTTT,CAGRQGTGELFF
once,TRBD1,TRBJ2-2,TRBV11-3,TGTGCCAGCAGCGGTGGGACAGGGATAACCGGGGAGCTGTTTTTT,CASSGGTGITGELFF
.,.,TRBJ2-5,TRBV5-1,TGCGCCAGCAGCTCGACAGGACCCACACAAGAGACCCAGTACTTC,CASSSTGPTQETQYF
.,TRBD2,TRBJ2-1,TRBV10-3,TGTGCCATCAGTGGGGGACTAGCCGCCTACAATGAGCAGTTCTTC,CAISGGLAAYNEQFF
.,.,TRBJ1-1,TRBV5-1,TGCGCCAGCAGCCGGCAGCCTCCGAACACTGAAGCTTTCTTT,CASSRQPPNTEAFF
.,TRBD1,TRBJ2-1,TRBV27,TGTGCCAGCAGTTTATTCGGGTTCGGGACAGGGCGCAATGAGCAGTTCTTC,CASSLFGFGTGRNEQFF
.,TRBD2,TRBJ2-1,TRBV4-1,TGCGCCAGCAGCCAATTAGGGAGACTAGCCCCTGAAAGGTGGTTCTTC,CASSQLGRLAPERWFF
.,.,TRBJ2-7,TRBV19,TGTGCCAGTAGTAAATCCGGGACTCCACTCTCCTACGAGCAGTACTTC,CASSKSGTPLSYEQYF
.,TRBD1,TRBJ1-3,TRBV28,TGTGCCAGCAACACAGGGGGTGCATTTGGAAACACCATATATTTT,CASNTGGAFGNTIYF
.,.,TRBJ2-3,TRBV11-2,TGTGCCAGCAGCGTAACTCGCATACTCAATCTAGATACGCAGTATTTT,CASSVTRILNLDTQYF
.,TRBD1,TRBJ2-7,TRBV10-3,TGTGCCATCAACCGGGGACAGGGGACGAATGAGCAGTACTTC,CAINRGQGTNEQYF
.,.,TRBJ2-7,TRBV28,TGTGCCAGCAGTCCTGAGACTCTGAGCTCCTACGAGCAGTACTTC,CASSPETLSSYEQYF
few,.,TRBJ1-1,TRBV30,TGTGCCTGGAGTGCTAGGGCGGACACTGAAGCTTTCTTT,CAWSARADTEAFF
.,.,TRBJ2-2,TRBV11-3,TGTGCCAGCAGCTTTCGGACCGGGGAGCTGTTTTTT,CASSFRTGELFF
.,.,TRBJ2-3,TRBV7-8,TGTGCCAGCAGCTTAGCTAGCGGACGCACAGATACGCAGTATTTT,CASSLASGRTDTQYF
.,TRBD2,TRBJ2-1,TRBV10-3,TGTGCCATCAGTGGCGGGAGGGCGGATGAGCAGTTCTTC,CAISGGRADEQFF
.,.,TRBJ2-7,TRBV5-4,TGTGCCAGCAGTTCAGGATCCTACGAGCAGTACTTC,CASSSGSYEQYF
.,.,TRBJ2-3,TRBV6-5,TGTGCCAGCAGGACTCCAGCGGCCGCAGATACGCAGTATTTT,CASRTPAAADTQYF
.,.,TRBJ2-6,TRBV7-2,TGTGCCAGCAGCTTAAGGTCGGGGGACGGGGCCAACGTCCTGACTTTC,CASSLRSGDGANVLTF